This TCR beta chain came from a study of PD-1 blockade in classical Hodgkin lymphoma. Turning to the study itself: Nivolumab was given intravenously to patients at 3 mg/kg every 2 weeks.

Specified time point: cycle 4 day 1 (C4D1), after more than five weeks of nivolumab. With no exception, relapse followed autologous stem cell transplantation in all patients, and brentuximab vedotin exposure varied. About this clone: Its antigen is undetermined.

Here immunoSEQ multiplex PCR was the method, and the copy in TCRdb shows in-frame clones only, minus some. The top ten clones hold approximately 2% of a sample with roughly 100,000 clones, 93% of them seen once. Findings and caveats of the study: Only CD4+ TCR diversity, not CD8+, had risen significantly by C4D1. Patients excluded were those beginning nivolumab under 1 year after ASCT.

The receptor was isolated from a human donor with classical Hodgkin lymphoma. The material sequenced was peripheral blood mononuclear cells (PBMCs), taken before the fourth cycle of nivolumab.

CDR3 bases: TGCGCCAGCAGCCATTCCCCTAGTCGGCTGGGGGTGGGATCCTACGAGCAGTACTTC. Translated: CASSHSPSRLGVGSYEQYF. The chain recombines TRBV4-1 with TRBJ2-7; D possibly uses TRBD1 or TRBD2 (5 bases each). CDR3 size: 19 residues. Per the germline V gene, CDR1 is MGHRA and CDR2 is YSYEKL. V was cut by 3 bases and J by 1 base, with 25 bases left in between.